This TCR beta chain is drawn from a study of blood T cells in healthy people across ages. Combining a sample-barcoded 5' primer with a J-beta primer mix, a second PCR ran for 7 to 11 cycles. TCRdb re-analysed the 5' RACE reads in MiXCR, keeping a single row per CDR3 protein. In the table there are 710,000 or so distinct CDR3 sequences, 22% of which are singletons. All donors came from Russia, were Caucasian and healthy, and spanned ages roughly 6 to 100. Sequencing was carried out using blood. The TCR sequence derives from a man between 65 and 85 years old in good health.

CDR3 amino acids: CASSWIPGLGNTIYF. CDR3 DNA sequence: TGTGCCAGCAGTTGGATTCCGGGGCTCGGAAACACCATATATTTT. V is TRBV12-3 or TRBV12-4 and J is TRBJ1-3; D perhaps matches TRBD1 (5 bases). Deletions cut 4 bases from V and 4 bases from J, with 14 bases between. The CDR3 sequence is 15 residues long.